This T cell receptor (beta chain) was identified in a study of CXCR3-negative and CXCR3-positive naive CD8 T cells. Study outcomes and limitations: TRB CDR3 hydrophobicity was greater in CXCR3-positive naive cells than in CXCR3-negative naive cells.

5' RACE that incorporated UMI labels was used to prepare the TRB cDNA libraries. TCRdb reworked the 5' RACE reads into one entry per CDR3 protein, no DNA. The sample totals 75,000 to 100,000 distinct CDR3 sequences. Points on this clonotype: Its antigen is unidentified.

The V gene's germline CDR1 is SQVTM and CDR2 ANQGSEA. This CDR3 spans 15 amino acids. Sorting yielded triplicates of about 280,000 cells for each CD8+ T cell subset. The sample taken for sequencing was naive CXCR3+ CD8+ T cells from blood. Subset reported: CD45RO-CCR7+CD27+CD95- naive CD8+ T cells expressing CXCR3 (TNR3+). The clonotype originates from a human donor in good health. Some clones in this sample may be carry-over from other donors' samples. The chain is built from TRBV29-1 and TRBJ2-7; TCRdb indicates TRBD1, and absent DNA this call remains unverified. CDR3 sequence reads: CSAIIPDRASYEQYF.